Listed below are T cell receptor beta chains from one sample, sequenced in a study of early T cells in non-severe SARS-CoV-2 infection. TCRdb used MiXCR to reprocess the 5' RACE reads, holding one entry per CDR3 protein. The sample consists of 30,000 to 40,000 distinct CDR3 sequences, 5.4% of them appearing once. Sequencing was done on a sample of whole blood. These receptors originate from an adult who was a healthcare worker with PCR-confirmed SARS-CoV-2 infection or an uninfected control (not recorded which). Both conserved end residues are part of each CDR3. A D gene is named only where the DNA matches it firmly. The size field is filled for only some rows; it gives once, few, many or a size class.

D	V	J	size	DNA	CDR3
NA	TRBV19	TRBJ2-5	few	TGTGCCAGTACTCCCCCGAATTCGGAGACCCAGTACTTC	CASTPPNSETQYF
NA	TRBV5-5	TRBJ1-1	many	TGTGCCAGCAGCTTGGCCGCGGAAGCTTTCTTT	CASSLAAEAFF
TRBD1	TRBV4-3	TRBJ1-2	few	TGCGCCAGCAGCCCCAGGGGGCGAGGCGGCTACACCTTC	CASSPRGRGGYTF
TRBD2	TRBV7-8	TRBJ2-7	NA	TGTGCCAGCAGCTTAGGTGCTAGCGGGCCGTACGAGCAGTACTTC	CASSLGASGPYEQYF
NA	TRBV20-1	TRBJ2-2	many	TGCAGTGCTAGAGGTCGGACTAACACCGGGGAGCTGTTTTTT	CSARGRTNTGELFF
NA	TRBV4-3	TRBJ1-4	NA	TGCGCCAGCAGCCAAAAGAGGACAGCCAACTCACCTCGGAATGAAAAACTGTTTTTT	CASSQKRTANSPRNEKLFF
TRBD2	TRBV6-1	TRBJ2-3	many	TGTGCCAGCAGGGGACTAGCGGGAGCGAAAGATACGCAGTATTTT	CASRGLAGAKDTQYF
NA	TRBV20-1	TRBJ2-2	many	TGCAGTGCTAGAGTTGGGCGGGACGGCTACACCGGGGAGCTGTTTTTT	CSARVGRDGYTGELFF
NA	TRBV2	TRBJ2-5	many	TGTGCCAGCAGTGAAAGGAGGGGGCGCGTAGAGACCCAGTACTTC	CASSERRGRVETQYF
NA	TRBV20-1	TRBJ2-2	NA	TGCAGTGCACCGAACACCGGGGAGCTGTTTTTT	CSAPNTGELFF
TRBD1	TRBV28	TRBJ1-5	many	TGTGCCAGCAGTCAACAGGGGGCTTTAGGGACCCAGCATTTT	CASSQQGALGTQHF
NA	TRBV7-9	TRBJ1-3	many	TGTGCCAGCAGCTTAGCGGGGTACTCTGGAAACACCATATATTTT	CASSLAGYSGNTIYF
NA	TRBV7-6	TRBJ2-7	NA	TGTGCCAGCAGCTTAGCATCCGCAGGGGGGCGTCGGTCCTCCTACGAGCAGTACTTC	CASSLASAGGRRSSYEQYF
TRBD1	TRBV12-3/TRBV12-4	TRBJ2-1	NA	TGTGCCAGCAGTCCGTCCGGGACAGGGAGTGAGCAGTTCTTC	CASSPSGTGSEQFF
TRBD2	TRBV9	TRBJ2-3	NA	TGTGCCAGCAGCGTAAGCGGGGGGGCACTTGGAGATACGCAGTATTTT	CASSVSGGALGDTQYF
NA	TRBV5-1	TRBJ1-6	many	TGCGCCAGCAGCGGGGCCGTGCATAATTCACCCCTCCACTTT	CASSGAVHNSPLHF
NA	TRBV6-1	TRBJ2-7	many	TGTGCCAGCAGTCCCCGGTTCGCCGGTTACGAGCAGTACTTC	CASSPRFAGYEQYF
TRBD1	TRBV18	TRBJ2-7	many	TGTGCCAGCTCTGTGGACAGGGGATACGACGAGCAGTACTTC	CASSVDRGYDEQYF
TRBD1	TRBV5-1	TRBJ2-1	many	TGCGCCAGCAGCTTTCGACAGGGATCGGCCAATGAGCAGTTCTTC	CASSFRQGSANEQFF
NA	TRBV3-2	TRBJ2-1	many	TGTGCCAGCAGCCCCCCGAGGTCTAGCGGCCTCCACAATGAGCAGTTCTTC	CASSPPRSSGLHNEQFF
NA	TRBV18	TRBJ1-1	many	TGTGCCAGCTCACCACCCCTCGGAGAAGCTTTCTTT	CASSPPLGEAFF
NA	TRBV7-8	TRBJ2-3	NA	TGTGCCAGCAGCTTAGGACCAGATACGCAGTATTTT	CASSLGPDTQYF
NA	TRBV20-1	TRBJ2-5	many	TGCAGTGCCTCGGGTCTGGGGCAAGAGACCCAGTACTTC	CSASGLGQETQYF
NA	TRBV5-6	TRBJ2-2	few	TGTGCCAGCAGGTTTTGGAACACCGGGGAGCTGTTTTTT	CASRFWNTGELFF
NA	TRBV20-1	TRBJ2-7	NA	TGCAGTGCTAGTCGGGGTTCCTACGAGCAGTACTTC	CSASRGSYEQYF
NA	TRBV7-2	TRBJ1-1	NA	TGTGCCAGCAGCTTAGAAGTGGCTGAAGCTTTCTTT	CASSLEVAEAFF
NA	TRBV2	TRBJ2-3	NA	TGTGCCAGCAGCCCCTCCGGACTCTACACAGATACGCAGTATTTT	CASSPSGLYTDTQYF
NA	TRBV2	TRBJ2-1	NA	TGTGCCAGCAGATCCAATTTGCAGGGGCAGTTCTTC	CASRSNLQGQFF
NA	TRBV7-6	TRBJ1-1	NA	TGTGCCAGCAGCTCCACTTCCCGACCGAACACTGAAGCTTTCTTT	CASSSTSRPNTEAFF
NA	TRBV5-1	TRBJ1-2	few	TGCGCCAGCAGCTTGGGGCAGGGAGGTGGCTACACCTTC	CASSLGQGGGYTF